The 9 T cell receptor beta chains reported below all come from one sample, sequenced in a study of CD8+ T cells in alopecia areata (dated by TCRdb to 2016 to 2019). Cells from pooled mouse cutaneous lymph nodes were stained for CD4, CD8alpha, NKG2D, NKG2ACE and other markers and then sorted on a BD Influx. Library preparation employed the immunoSEQ multiplex PCR assay. RNA was extracted from all samples and reverse transcribed into cDNA as template for TCR sequencing. TCRdb holds this immuneACCESS table with in-frame rearrangements only. Some clones are missing; in checked studies, unresolved V genes explain under half, and the rest has no known cause. The table records under 350,000 clones for this sample, and not one of them appears only once. Together, the top ten hold about 1.2% of the sample. The sequencing input was CD4+ T cells sorted from a lymph node. The origin of the receptors is a C3H/HeJ mouse with alopecia areata. The strain in question carries the MHC haplotype H2-k.

This clone was detected only a few times. Genes here carry mouse names. The sequenced CDR3 bases are TGTGCCAGCAGTATCAAGGACAGGGGGCCCACA. Amino acids: CASSIKDRGPT. The complete CDR3 protein is CASSIKDRGPTEVFF. The chain uses TRBV19 and TRBJ1-1; 11 bases are a match to TRBD1. The read terminates 4 residues before the CDR3 end, so the remaining end is supplied by the germline J gene. Looked up from germline, CDR1 is FNHDT and CDR2 is SITEND (reference sequence). V shed 2 bases, J shed 4 bases, and the junction held 4 bases outside the gene matches. CDR3 length: 15 amino acids.

In the case of this clone: Gene names are mouse gene names. The read ends 4 residues early relative to the CDR3; the germline J gene fills the gap. The chain links TRBV31 to TRBJ1-2; the match to TRBD1 covers 10 bases. The CDR3 is 14 residues long. Looked up from germline, CDR1 is GKSSPN and CDR2 is SITVG. The trim removed 1 base at V and 4 bases at J, leaving 3 bases unmatched. CDR3 DNA (partial): TGTGCCTGGAGTCGACAGGGGGCGGTCTCC. Residues: CAWSRQGAVS. The entire CDR3 protein is CAWSRQGAVSDYTF.

In the case of this clone: Just one base apart from a much larger clone, this may be a read error. All gene names here are mouse names. The read ends 4 residues early relative to the CDR3; the germline J gene fills the gap. This chain joins TRBV19 and TRBJ2-3; weak D call: TRBD1 (6 bases). Germline lookup yields CDR1 FNHDT and CDR2 SITEND (reference sequence). There are 12 residues in the CDR3. V lost 7 bases to trimming and J lost 2 bases, with 8 bases between them. The CDR3 loop reads CASRDIAETLYF. CDR3 DNA (partial): TGTGCCAGCCGGGACATTGCAGAA.

Concerning this clone: The gene symbols are mouse symbols. From the germline J gene comes the end of the CDR3, since the read stops 4 residues before it. The chain carries TRBV31 and TRBJ1-2; 7 bases are shared with TRBD1. The germline V gene has CDR1 GKSSPN and CDR2 SITVG. Unmatched junction bases numbered 8, after V lost 3 bases and J lost 4 bases. The CDR3 covers 14 residues. The CDR3 reads CAWSPDRAASDYTF. Partial CDR3 DNA: TGTGCCTGGAGCCCCGACAGGGCGGCCTCC.

Turning to this clone: Germline and genes here are mouse. With the read ending 4 residues before the CDR3 end, the germline J gene is used to fill in that end. V gene TRBV5 combines with J gene TRBJ2-5; 10 positions match TRBD1. There are 16 residues in the CDR3. Germline lookup yields CDR1 LGHNA and CDR2 YNLKQL (reference sequence). The CDR3 here is CASSQDGTGVGDTQYF. CDR3 DNA, as far as it was read: TGTGCCAGCAGCCAAGACGGGACAGGGGTGGGAGAC.

On this clone: Gene names follow the mouse nomenclature. The CDR3 extends 4 residues past the end of the read, so its final part is completed from the germline J gene. The chain couples TRBV17 to TRBJ2-7, with 10 bases lining up with TRBD2. This CDR3 region has 15 residues. CDR1 is MNHDT and CDR2 is YYDKIL in the germline V gene. CDR3 DNA (partial): TGTGCTAGCAGTAGAAGACGGGACTGGGGATAT. Its protein is CASSRRRDWGY. Given in full, the CDR3 is CASSRRRDWGYEQYF.

Turning to this clone: All gene names here are mouse names. Coverage ceases 4 residues before the CDR3 finishes, and the germline J gene fills in the end. The chain recombines TRBV1 with TRBJ2-2, with 11 nucleotides matching TRBD2. The CDR3 consists of 16 residues. V gave up 0 bases and J gave up 4 bases; unmatched junction bases: 1. Germline CDR1 and CDR2: NSQYPW and LRSPGD (reference sequence). CDR3 residues: CTCSAELGGPTGQLYF. CDR3 DNA, as far as it was read: TGCACCTGCAGTGCAGAACTGGGGGGGCCCACCGGG.

This clone was recorded a few times. The germline and genes are mouse ones. The read falls 4 residues short of the CDR3 end, and the missing part is taken from the germline J gene. The gene calls are TRBV19 and TRBJ2-5; TRBD2 matches 7 bases. Germline-derived CDR1 and CDR2 are FNHDT and SITEND (reference sequence). The junction had 1 base not matched to a gene; V was cut back by 2 bases and J by 1 base. The CDR3 runs to 14 residues. CDR3 sequence reads: CASSMGGYQDTQYF. Incomplete CDR3 DNA: TGTGCCAGCAGTATGGGGGGGTACCAAGAC.

With respect to this clone: This sequence is one base from a far larger clone and is likely a read error. Mouse gene names apply. The read falls 4 residues short of the CDR3 end, and the missing part is taken from the germline J gene. Within the sample, other DNA sequences also encode this same CDR3. The genes are TRBV13-1 and TRBJ1-1; D might be TRBD1 (5 bases). The germline CDR1 and CDR2 sequences are NSHNY and SYGAGN. The V end lost 2 bases, the J end lost 1 base, and 6 bases lay between the germline ends. The CDR3 loop spans 13 amino acids. This CDR3 is CASSEDRNTEVFF. CDR3 DNA, as far as it was read: TGTGCCAGCAGTGAAGACAGAAACACA.